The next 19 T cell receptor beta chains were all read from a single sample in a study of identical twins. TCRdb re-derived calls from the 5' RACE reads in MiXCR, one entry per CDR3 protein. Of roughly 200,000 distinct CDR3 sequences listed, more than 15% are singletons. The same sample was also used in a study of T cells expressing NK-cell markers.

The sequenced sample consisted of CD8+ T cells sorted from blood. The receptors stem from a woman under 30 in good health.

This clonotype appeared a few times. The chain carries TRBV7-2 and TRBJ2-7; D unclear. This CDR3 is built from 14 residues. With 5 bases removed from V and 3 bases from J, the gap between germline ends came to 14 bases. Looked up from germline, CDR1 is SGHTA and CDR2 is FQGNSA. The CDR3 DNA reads TGTGCCAGCAGCCTTATCCATGCCAGCTACGAGCAGTACTTC. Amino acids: CASSLIHASYEQYF.

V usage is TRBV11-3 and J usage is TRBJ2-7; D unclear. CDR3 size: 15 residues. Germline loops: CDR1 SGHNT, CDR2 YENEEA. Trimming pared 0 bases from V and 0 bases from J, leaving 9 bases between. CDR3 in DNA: TGTGCCAGCAGCTTAGATTTGACATCCTCCTACGAGCAGTACTTC. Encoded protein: CASSLDLTSSYEQYF.

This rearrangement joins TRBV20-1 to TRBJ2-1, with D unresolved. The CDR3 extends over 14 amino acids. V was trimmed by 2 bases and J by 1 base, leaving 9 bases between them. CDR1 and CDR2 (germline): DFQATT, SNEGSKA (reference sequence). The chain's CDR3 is CSARPHLSYNEQFF. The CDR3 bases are TGCAGTGCTAGACCACACCTTTCCTACAATGAGCAGTTCTTC.

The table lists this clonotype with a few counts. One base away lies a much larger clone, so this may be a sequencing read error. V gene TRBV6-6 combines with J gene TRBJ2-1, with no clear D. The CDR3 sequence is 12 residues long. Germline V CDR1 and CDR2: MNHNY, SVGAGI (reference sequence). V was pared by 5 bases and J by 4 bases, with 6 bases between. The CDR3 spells CASSEVYNEQFF. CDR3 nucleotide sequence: TGTGCCAGCAGTGAGGTTTACAATGAGCAGTTCTTC.

The CDR3: CASSVTGAEQFF. In DNA form, the CDR3 reads TGTGCCAGCAGCGTAACAGGGGCTGAGCAGTTCTTC. The J gene is TRBJ2-1, the V gene TRBV9; the match to TRBD1 covers 7 bases. From germline, CDR1 is SGDLS and CDR2 YYNGEE. CDR3 length equals 12 residues. V dropped 1 base and J dropped 9; count of bases not matched to a gene: 1.

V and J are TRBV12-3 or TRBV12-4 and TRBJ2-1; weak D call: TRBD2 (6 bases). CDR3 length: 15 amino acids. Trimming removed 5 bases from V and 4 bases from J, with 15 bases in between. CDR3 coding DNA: TGTGCCAGCAGTCCGGCTAGCGCGGCATACAATGAGCAGTTCTTC. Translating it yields CASSPASAAYNEQFF.

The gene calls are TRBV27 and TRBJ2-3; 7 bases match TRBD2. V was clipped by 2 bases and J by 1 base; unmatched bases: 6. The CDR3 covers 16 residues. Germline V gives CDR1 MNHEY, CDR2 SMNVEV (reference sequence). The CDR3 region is CASSLLGREGTDTQYF. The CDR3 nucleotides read TGTGCCAGCAGTTTACTGGGGAGGGAAGGCACAGATACGCAGTATTTT.

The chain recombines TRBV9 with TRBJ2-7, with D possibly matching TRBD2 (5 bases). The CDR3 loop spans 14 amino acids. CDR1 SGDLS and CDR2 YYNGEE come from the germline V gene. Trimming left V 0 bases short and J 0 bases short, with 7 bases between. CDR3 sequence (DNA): TGTGCCAGCAGCGTAGACGGAGGCTCCTACGAGCAGTACTTC. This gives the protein CASSVDGGSYEQYF.

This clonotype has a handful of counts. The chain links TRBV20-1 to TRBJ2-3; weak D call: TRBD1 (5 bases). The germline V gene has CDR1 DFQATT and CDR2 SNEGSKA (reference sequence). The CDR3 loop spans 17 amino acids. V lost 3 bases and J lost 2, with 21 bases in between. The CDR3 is CSARFSVSTGPTDTQYF. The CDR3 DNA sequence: TGCAGTGCTAGGTTTTCGGTGTCTACAGGCCCCACAGATACGCAGTATTTT.

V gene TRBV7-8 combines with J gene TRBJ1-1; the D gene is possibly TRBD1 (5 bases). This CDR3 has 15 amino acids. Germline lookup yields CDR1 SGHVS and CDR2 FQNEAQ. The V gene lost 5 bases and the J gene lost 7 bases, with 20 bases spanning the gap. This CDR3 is CASSQGEGTHLEAFF. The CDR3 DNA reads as TGTGCCAGCAGCCAAGGTGAGGGGACTCACCTTGAAGCTTTCTTT.

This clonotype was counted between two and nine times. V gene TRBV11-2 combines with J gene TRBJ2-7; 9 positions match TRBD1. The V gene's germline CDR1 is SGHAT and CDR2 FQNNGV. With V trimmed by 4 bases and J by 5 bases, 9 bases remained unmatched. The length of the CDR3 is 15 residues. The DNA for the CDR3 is TGTGCCAGCAGCTCCCCAGGGACAGGGCTTCACGAGCAGTACTTC. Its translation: CASSSPGTGLHEQYF.

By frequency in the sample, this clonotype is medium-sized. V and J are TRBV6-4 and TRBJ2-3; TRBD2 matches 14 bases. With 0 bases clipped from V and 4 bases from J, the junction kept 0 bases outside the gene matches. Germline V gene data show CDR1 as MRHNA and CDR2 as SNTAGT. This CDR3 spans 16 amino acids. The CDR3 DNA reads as TGTGCCAGCAGTGACTCGACTAGCGGGGGGGCAGATACGCAGTATTTT. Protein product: CASSDSTSGGADTQYF.

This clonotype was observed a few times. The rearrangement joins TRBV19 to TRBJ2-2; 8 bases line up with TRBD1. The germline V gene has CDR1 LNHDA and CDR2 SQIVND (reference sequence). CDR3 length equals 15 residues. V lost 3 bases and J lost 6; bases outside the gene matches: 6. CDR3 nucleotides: TGTGCCAGTAGTATGGCAGGGGGCGGACCCGGGGAGCTGTTTTTT. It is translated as CASSMAGGGPGELFF.

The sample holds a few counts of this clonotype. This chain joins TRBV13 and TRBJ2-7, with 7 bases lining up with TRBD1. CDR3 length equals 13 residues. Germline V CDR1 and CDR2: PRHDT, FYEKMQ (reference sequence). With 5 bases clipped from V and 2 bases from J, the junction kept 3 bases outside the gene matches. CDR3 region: CASSQGQPYEQYF. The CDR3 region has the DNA TGTGCCAGCAGCCAGGGACAGCCCTACGAGCAGTACTTC.

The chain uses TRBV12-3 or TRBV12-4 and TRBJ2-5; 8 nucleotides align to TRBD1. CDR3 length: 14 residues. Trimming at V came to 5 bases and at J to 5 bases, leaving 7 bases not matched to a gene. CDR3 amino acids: CASSTGQGPETQYF. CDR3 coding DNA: TGTGCCAGCAGTACCGGACAGGGTCCGGAGACCCAGTACTTC.

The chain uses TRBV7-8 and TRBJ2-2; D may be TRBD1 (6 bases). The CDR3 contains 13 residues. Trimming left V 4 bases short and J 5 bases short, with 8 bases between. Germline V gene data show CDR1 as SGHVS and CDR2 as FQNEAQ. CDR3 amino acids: CASSWGHTGELFF. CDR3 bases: TGTGCCAGCAGCTGGGGGCATACCGGGGAGCTGTTTTTT.

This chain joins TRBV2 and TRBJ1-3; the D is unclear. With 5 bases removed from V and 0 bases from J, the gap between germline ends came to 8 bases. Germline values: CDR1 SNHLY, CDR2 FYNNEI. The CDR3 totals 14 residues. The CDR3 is CASSQKISGNTIYF. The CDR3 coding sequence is TGTGCCAGCAGTCAAAAAATCTCTGGAAACACCATATATTTT. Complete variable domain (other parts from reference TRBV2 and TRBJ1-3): EPEVTQTPSHQVTQMGQEVILRCVPISNHLYFYWYRQILGQKVEFLVSFYNNEISEKSEIFDDQFSVERPDGSNFTLKIRSTKLEDSAMYFCASSQKISGNTIYFGEGSWLTVV.

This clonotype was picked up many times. The CDR3 region has the DNA TGCAGCGTTGAAGGGGCAGGGGGGCTCTACGAGCAGTACTTC. This codes for CSVEGAGGLYEQYF. The V call is TRBV29-1, the J call TRBJ2-7; tentatively, D is TRBD1 (7 bases). Germline lookup yields CDR1 SQVTM and CDR2 ANQGSEA. The CDR3 length is 14 residues. Trimming cost V 1 base and J 3 bases, with 13 bases left between them.

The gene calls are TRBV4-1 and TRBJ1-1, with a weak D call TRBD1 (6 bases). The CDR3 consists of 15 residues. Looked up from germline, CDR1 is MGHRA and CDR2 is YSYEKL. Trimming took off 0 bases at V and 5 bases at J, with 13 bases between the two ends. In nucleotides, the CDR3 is TGCGCCAGCAGCCAAGATATGCAGGGGATGACTGAAGCTTTCTTT. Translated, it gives CASSQDMQGMTEAFF.